This T cell receptor (beta chain) was profiled in a study of cytomegalovirus exposure and HLA in healthy donors. On the study more broadly: In a later analysis, it was reported that the roughly 130 validation repertoires had been produced on the same platform as the 550 to 700 repertoires belonging to the first cohort.

The CDR3 loop spans 16 amino acids. V shed 8 bases, J shed 5 bases, and the junction held 12 bases outside the gene matches. Germline CDR1 LNHDA, CDR2 SQIVND (reference sequence). The protocol was immunoSEQ multiplex PCR, while the TCRdb copy is restricted to in-frame clones and leaves out a portion. The data contain about 56,000 clones, around 94% of them singletons. Study results and caveats: Later, an analysis found that TCR clusters from the first cohort tended to co-occur in the 120 or so validation repertoires. Overall, roughly 160 TCR beta chains were annotated as cytomegalovirus-associated.

As for this clone: Its antigen is as yet unknown.

This TCR was recovered from a man aged 18 to 30 in good health and CMV-seronegative. This chain connects TRBV19 to TRBJ2-5; 12 bases are shared with TRBD1. The specimen was PBMCs. CDR3 sequence (DNA): TGTGCCAGTTCACACCTCGGGACAGGGGGCATCGAGACCCAGTACTTC. This codes for CASSHLGTGGIETQYF.